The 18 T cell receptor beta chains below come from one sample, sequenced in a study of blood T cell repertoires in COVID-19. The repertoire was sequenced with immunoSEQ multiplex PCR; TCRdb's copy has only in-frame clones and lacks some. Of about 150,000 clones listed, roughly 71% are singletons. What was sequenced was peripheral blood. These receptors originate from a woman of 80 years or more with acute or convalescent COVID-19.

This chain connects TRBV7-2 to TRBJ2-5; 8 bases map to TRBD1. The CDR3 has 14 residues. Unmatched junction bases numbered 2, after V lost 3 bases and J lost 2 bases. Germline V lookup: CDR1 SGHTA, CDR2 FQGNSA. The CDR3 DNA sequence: TGTGCCAGCAGCTTCCGGGACAGGCAAGAGACCCAGTACTTC. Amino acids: CASSFRDRQETQYF.

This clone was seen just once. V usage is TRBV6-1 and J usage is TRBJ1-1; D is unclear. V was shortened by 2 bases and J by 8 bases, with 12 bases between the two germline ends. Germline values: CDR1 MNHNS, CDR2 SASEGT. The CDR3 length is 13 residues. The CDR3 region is CASSETAWREAFF. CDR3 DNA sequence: TGTGCCAGCAGTGAAACGGCGTGGAGGGAAGCTTTCTTT.

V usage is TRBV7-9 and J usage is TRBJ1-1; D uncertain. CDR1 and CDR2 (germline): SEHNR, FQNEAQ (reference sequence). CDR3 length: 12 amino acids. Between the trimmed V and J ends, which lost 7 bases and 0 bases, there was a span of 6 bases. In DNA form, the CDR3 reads TGTGCCAGCACCGACATGAACACTGAAGCTTTCTTT. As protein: CASTDMNTEAFF.

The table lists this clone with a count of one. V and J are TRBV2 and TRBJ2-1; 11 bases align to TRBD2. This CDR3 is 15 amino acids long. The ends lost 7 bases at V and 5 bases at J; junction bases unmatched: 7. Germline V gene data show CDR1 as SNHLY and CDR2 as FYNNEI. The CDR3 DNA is TGTGCCAGCAAGACGCTAGCGGGGGGCCACAATGAGCAGTTCTTC. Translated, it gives CASKTLAGGHNEQFF.

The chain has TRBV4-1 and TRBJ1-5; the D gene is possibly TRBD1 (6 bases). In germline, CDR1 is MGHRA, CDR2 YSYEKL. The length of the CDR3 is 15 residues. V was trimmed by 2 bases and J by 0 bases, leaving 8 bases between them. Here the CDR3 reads CASSQLDSSNQPQHF. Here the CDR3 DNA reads TGCGCCAGCAGCCAATTGGACAGTAGCAATCAGCCCCAGCATTTT.

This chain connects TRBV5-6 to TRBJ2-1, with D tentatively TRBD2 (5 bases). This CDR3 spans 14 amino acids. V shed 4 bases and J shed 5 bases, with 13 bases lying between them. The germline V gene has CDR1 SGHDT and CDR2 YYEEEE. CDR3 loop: CASSLVGNHNEQFF. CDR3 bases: TGTGCCAGCAGCCTTGTCGGGAATCACAATGAGCAGTTCTTC.

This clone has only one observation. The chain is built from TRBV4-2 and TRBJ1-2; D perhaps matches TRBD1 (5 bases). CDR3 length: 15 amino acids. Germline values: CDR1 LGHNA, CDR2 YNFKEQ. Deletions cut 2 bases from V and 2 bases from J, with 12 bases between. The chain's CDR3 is CASSQMGQQNYGYTF. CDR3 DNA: TGTGCCAGCAGCCAAATGGGGCAGCAGAACTATGGCTACACCTTC.

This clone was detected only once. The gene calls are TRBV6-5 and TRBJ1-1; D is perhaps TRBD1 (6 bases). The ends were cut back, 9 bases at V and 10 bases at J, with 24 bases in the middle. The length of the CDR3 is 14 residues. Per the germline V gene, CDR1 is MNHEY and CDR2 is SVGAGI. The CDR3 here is CASYGWDKLSGAFF. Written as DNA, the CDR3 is TGTGCCAGTTACGGGTGGGACAAACTAAGTGGAGCTTTCTTT.

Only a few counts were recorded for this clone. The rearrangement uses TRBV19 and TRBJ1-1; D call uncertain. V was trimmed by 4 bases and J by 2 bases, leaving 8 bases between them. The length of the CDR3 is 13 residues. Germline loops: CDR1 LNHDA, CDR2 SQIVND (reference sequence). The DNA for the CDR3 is TGTGCCAGTAGTACCCAGATCAACACTGAAGCTTTCTTT. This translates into CASSTQINTEAFF.

The CDR3 here is CAWSLVEDTQYF. The DNA for the CDR3 is TGTGCCTGGTCGCTAGTTGAGGATACGCAGTATTTT. This sequence joins TRBV30 and TRBJ2-3; D uncertain. From germline, CDR1 is GTSNPN and CDR2 SVGIG (reference sequence). Trimming shortened V by 5 bases and J by 6 bases, and 12 bases separated the two germline ends. The CDR3 is 12 amino acids.

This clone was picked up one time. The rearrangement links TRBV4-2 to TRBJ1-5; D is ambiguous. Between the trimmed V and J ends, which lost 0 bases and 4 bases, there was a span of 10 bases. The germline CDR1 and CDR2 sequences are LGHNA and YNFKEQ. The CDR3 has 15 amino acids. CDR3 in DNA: TGTGCCAGCAGCCAAGATTTTCGGGGAAATCAGCCCCAGCATTTT. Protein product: CASSQDFRGNQPQHF.

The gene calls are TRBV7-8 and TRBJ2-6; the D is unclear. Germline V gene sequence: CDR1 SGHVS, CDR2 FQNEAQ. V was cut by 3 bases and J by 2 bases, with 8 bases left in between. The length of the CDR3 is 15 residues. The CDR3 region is CASSLRMTGANVLTF. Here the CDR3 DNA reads TGTGCCAGCAGCTTGCGGATGACTGGGGCCAACGTCCTGACTTTC.

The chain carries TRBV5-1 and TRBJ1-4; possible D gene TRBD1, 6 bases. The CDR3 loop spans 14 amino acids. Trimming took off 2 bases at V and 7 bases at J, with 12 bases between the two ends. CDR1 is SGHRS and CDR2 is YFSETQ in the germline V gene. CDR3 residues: CASSLQGRSEKLFF. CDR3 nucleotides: TGCGCCAGCAGCTTACAGGGCAGGAGTGAAAAACTGTTTTTT.

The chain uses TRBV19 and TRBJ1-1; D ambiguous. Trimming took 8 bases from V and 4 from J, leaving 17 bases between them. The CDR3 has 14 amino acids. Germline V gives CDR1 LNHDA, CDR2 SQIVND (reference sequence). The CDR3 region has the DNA TGTGCCAGTGGGAGCCCAGGCGGCGCCACTGAAGCTTTCTTT. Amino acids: CASGSPGGATEAFF.

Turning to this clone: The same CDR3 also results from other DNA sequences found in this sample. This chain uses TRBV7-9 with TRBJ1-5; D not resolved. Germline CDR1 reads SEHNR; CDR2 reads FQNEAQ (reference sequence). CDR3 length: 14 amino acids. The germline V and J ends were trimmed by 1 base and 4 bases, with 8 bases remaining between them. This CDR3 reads CASSLGGENQPQHF. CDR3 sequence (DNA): TGTGCCAGCAGCTTAGGGGGAGAGAATCAGCCCCAGCATTTT.

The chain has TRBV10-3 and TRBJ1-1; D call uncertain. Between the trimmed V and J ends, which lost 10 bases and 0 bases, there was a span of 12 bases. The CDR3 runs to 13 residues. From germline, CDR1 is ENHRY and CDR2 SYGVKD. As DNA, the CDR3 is TGTGCCACCCGGACTGAGATGAACACTGAAGCTTTCTTT. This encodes CATRTEMNTEAFF.

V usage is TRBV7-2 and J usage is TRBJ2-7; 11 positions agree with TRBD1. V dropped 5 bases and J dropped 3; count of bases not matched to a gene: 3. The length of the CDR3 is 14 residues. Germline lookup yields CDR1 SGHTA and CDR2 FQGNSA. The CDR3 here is CASSRDRGDYEQYF. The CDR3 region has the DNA TGTGCCAGCAGCCGGGACAGGGGGGACTACGAGCAGTACTTC.

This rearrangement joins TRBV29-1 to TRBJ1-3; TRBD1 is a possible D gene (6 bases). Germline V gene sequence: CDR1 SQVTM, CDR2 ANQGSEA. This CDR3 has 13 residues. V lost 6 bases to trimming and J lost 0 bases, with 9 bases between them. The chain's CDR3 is CSVWTDSGNTIYF. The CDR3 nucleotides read TGCAGCGTCTGGACAGACTCTGGAAACACCATATATTTT.